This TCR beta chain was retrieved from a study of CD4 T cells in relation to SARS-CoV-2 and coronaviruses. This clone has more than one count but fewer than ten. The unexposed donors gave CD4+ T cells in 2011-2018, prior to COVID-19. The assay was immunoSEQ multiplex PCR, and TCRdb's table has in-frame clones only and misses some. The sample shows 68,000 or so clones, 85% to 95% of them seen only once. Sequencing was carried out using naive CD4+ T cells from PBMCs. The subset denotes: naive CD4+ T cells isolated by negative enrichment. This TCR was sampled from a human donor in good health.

The CDR3 bases are TGTGCCAGCAGTGAAGCGCTTTGGGCAGACGGAAACACCATATATTTT. Its protein is CASSEALWADGNTIYF. The chain links TRBV2 to TRBJ1-3, with D uncertain. The ends were cut back, 0 bases at V and 4 bases at J, with 13 bases in the middle. Germline CDR1 reads SNHLY; CDR2 reads FYNNEI. The CDR3 has 16 amino acids.